This T cell receptor (beta chain) was sequenced during a study of blood T cell repertoires in COVID-19. On the study more broadly: COVID-19 samples, acute and convalescent, were from the United States, Italy and Spain. T cells, B-cell-depleted T cells, or PBMCs provided the cDNA or gDNA that served as material.

Per the original data handling: Counts of nucleated cells, estimated from reference gene primer amplification, were obtained. Clones were read by immunoSEQ multiplex PCR, and TCRdb kept only the in-frame ones, dropping some. From that table come the V and J calls and clone size; the DNA was used to work out D and trimming. Seen here are 200,000 to 250,000 clones, 75% to 90% observed once, and the top ten hold around 2.8%. The CDR3 loop spans 14 amino acids. The V gene's germline CDR1 is MNHEY and CDR2 SMNVEV (reference sequence). Trimming stripped 2 bases from V and 7 bases from J, with 9 bases between.

The clonotype was recovered from a woman between 25 and 40 years old who had recovered from COVID-19. This chain uses TRBV27 with TRBJ1-6; weak D call: TRBD1 (5 bases). Sequencing used peripheral blood. CDR3 in amino acids: CASSLLGGNSPLHF. Written as DNA, the CDR3 is TGTGCCAGCAGTTTACTTGGGGGGAATTCACCCCTCCACTTT.